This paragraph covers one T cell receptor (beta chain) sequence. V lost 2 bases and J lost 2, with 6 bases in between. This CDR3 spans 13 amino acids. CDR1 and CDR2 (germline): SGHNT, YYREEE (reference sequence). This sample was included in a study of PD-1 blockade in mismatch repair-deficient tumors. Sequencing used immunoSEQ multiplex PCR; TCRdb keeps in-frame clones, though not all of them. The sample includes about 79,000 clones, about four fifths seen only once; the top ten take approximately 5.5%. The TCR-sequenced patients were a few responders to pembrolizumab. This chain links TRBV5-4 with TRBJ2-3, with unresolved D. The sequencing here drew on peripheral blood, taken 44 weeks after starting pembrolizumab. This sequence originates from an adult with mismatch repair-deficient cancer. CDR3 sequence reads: CASSLEDTDTQYF. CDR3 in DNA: TGTGCCAGCAGCTTAGAGGACACAGATACGCAGTATTTT. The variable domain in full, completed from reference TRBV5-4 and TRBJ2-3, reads ETGVTQSPTHLIKTRGQQVTLRCSSQSGHNTVSWYQQALGQGPQFIFQYYREEENGRGNFPPRFSGLQFPNYSSELNVNALELDDSALYLCASSLEDTDTQYFGPGTRLTVL.